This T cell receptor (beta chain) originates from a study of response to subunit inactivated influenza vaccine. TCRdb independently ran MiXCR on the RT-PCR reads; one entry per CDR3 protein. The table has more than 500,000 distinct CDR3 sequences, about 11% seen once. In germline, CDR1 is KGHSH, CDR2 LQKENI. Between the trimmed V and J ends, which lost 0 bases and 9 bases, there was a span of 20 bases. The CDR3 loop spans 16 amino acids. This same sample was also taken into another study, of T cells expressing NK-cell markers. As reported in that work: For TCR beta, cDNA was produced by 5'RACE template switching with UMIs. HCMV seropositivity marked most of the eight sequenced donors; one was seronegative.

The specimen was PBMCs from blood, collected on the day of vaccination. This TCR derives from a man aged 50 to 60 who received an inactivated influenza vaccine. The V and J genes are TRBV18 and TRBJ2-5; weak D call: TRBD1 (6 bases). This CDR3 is CASSPPSHRVFAAQYF. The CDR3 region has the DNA TGTGCCAGCTCACCACCGAGTCACAGGGTATTCGCGGCCCAGTACTTC.